The next 24 T cell receptor beta chains were all read from a single sample in a study of T cell responses to AZD1222 COVID-19 vaccine. The protocol was immunoSEQ multiplex PCR, while the TCRdb copy is restricted to in-frame clones and leaves out a portion. This table has around 150,000 clones, roughly 94% appearing once. This sample comprised peripheral blood, obtained on day 0 of AZD1222 vaccination. These TCRs come from an adult in good health.

The chain carries TRBV21-1 and TRBJ2-7; the D call TRBD2 from the table was never checked on the DNA. TRBV21-1 is a pseudogene segment. The CDR3 has 17 amino acids. The chain's CDR3 is CASSNYPSEKPTYEQYV. In DNA, the CDR3 is TGTGCCAGCAGCAATTACCCCTCCGAGAAACCCACCTACGAGCAGTACGTC.

V and J are TRBV7-6 and TRBJ2-7; D tentatively fits TRBD1 or TRBD2 (5 bases each). The CDR3 length is 13 residues. The V gene lost 0 bases and the J gene lost 6 bases, with 9 bases spanning the gap. Germline CDR1 is SGHVS and CDR2 is FNYEAQ. CDR3 residues: CASSLAPGTEQYV. The CDR3 DNA reads TGTGCCAGCAGCTTAGCCCCAGGGACCGAGCAGTACGTC.

The chain joins TRBV7-9 to TRBJ1-1; 7 bases fit TRBD1. Germline CDR1 reads SEHNR; CDR2 reads FQNEAQ (reference sequence). The V segment lost 6 bases and the J segment 11 bases; nucleotides outside the gene matches: 12. CDR3 length: 13 residues. DNA of the CDR3: TGTGCCAGCAGGGACAGGACCACACTGAACGCTTTCTTT. Translation: CASRDRTTLNAFF.

The genes are TRBV7-2 and TRBJ2-5, with no clear D. The V and J ends lost 4 bases and 7 bases respectively, with 16 bases between them. The CDR3 is 14 residues long. CDR1 and CDR2 from the germline V gene are SGHTA and FQGNSA. The CDR3 coding sequence is TGTGCCAGCAGCTCCCCCCAACACCGCGGGACCCAGTACTTC. Translating it yields CASSSPQHRGTQYF.

This clone was found once. This chain uses TRBV19 with TRBJ2-3; the D gene could be TRBD1 or TRBD2 (5 bases each). The CDR3 extends over 14 amino acids. CDR1 and CDR2 from the germline V gene are LNHDA and SQIVND (reference sequence). Trimming took 5 bases from V and 0 from J, leaving 9 bases between them. The CDR3 nucleotides read TGTGCCAGTAGTTACCGGGACAGCACAGATACGCAGTATTTT. It specifies CASSYRDSTDTQYF.

The CDR3 sequence is CASSLAGQPNGYTF. The CDR3 region has the DNA TGTGCCAGCAGCTTAGCGGGACAGCCGAATGGCTACACCTTC. The chain employs TRBV7-9 and TRBJ1-2; 7 bases map to TRBD1. The CDR3 is 14 residues long. V shed 0 bases and J 6 bases; nucleotides not matched to a gene: 4. In germline, CDR1 is SEHNR, CDR2 FQNEAQ (reference sequence).

This sequence joins TRBV3-1 (or the pseudogene TRBV3-2) and TRBJ2-1; unclear D gene. Trimming cost V 2 bases and J 8 bases, with 16 bases left between them. Germline CDR1 is LGHDT and CDR2 is YNNKEL (reference sequence). CDR3 length equals 15 residues. The CDR3 sequence is CASSQRLVDLDEQFF. The CDR3 bases are TGTGCCAGCAGCCAACGGCTAGTCGATTTGGATGAGCAGTTCTTC.

The chain is built from TRBV30 and TRBJ1-5, with D perhaps matching TRBD1 (5 bases). Germline values: CDR1 GTSNPN, CDR2 SVGIG (reference sequence). Trimming removed 3 bases at V and 5 bases at J, with 14 bases between. This CDR3 region has 14 residues. The CDR3 bases are TGTGCCTGGAGGCACCGGGACGGTTATCAGCCCCAGCATTTT. This translates into CAWRHRDGYQPQHF. Full variable domain (remainder filled in from reference TRBV30 and TRBJ1-5): SQTIHQWPATLVQPVGSPLSLECTVEGTSNPNLYWYRQAAGRGLQLLFYSVGIGQISSEVPQNLSASRPQDRQFILSSKKLLLSDSGFYLCAWRHRDGYQPQHFGDGTRLSIL.

V and J are TRBV29-1 and TRBJ2-5; tentative D call: TRBD1 (6 bases). Per germline, CDR1 SQVTM and CDR2 ANQGSEA. Deletions cut 4 bases from V and 5 bases from J, with 20 bases between. The CDR3 is made up of 15 amino acids. CDR3 sequence: CSVGPSGQSGETQYF. Written as DNA, the CDR3 is TGCAGCGTTGGGCCCTCCGGACAGTCCGGCGAGACCCAGTACTTC. Supplemented by reference TRBV29-1 and TRBJ2-5, the full variable domain reads SAVISQKPSRDICQRGTSLTIQCQVDSQVTMMFWYRQQPGQSLTLIATANQGSEATYESGFVIDKFPISRPNLTFSTLTVSNMSPEDSSIYLCSVGPSGQSGETQYFGPGTRLLVL.

The rearrangement links TRBV5-6 to TRBJ2-7, with 7 bases matching TRBD1. Trimming took 3 bases from V and 3 from J; bases not matched to a gene: 12. The CDR3 consists of 16 residues. Germline CDR1 is SGHDT and CDR2 is YYEEEE. The chain's CDR3 is CASSSIGQAGVYEQYV. CDR3 in DNA: TGTGCCAGCAGCTCCATAGGACAGGCTGGAGTCTACGAGCAGTACGTC.

For the CDR3, the DNA is TGTGCCAGCAGCGCGGGTTCTAGCGGGGAACTTATCGAGCAGTTCTTC. Encoded protein: CASSAGSSGELIEQFF. This sequence joins TRBV9 and TRBJ2-1; 9 nucleotides match TRBD2. The CDR3 sequence is 16 residues long. Germline lookup yields CDR1 SGDLS and CDR2 YYNGEE. V lost 3 bases, J lost 10 bases, and 14 bases stayed unmatched.

The rearrangement uses TRBV10-2 and TRBJ1-1, with TRBD1 matching over 8 bases. The CDR3 is 14 residues long. Germline V lookup: CDR1 WSHSY, CDR2 SAAADI. V lost 8 bases to trimming and J lost 5 bases; unmatched junction nucleotides: 10. CDR3 residues: CASLGAQGATEAFF. The CDR3 nucleotides read TGCGCCAGCCTGGGCGCCCAGGGGGCAACTGAAGCTTTCTTT.

This clone was seen once. The rearrangement joins TRBV28 to TRBJ1-2; TRBD1 is a possible D gene (6 bases). Trimming removed 5 bases from V and 7 bases from J, with 26 bases in between. This CDR3 spans 17 amino acids. Per germline, CDR1 MDHEN and CDR2 SYDVKM. The CDR3: CASSVMRGGATQPGYTF. The DNA for the CDR3 is TGTGCCAGCAGTGTAATGAGGGGGGGCGCGACACAACCTGGCTACACCTTC.

This chain joins TRBV5-4 and TRBJ1-5; unclear D gene. The V end was cut by 1 base, the J end by 3 bases, with 8 bases between. CDR1 and CDR2 (germline): SGHNT, YYREEE (reference sequence). This CDR3 has 14 residues. The CDR3 sequence: CASSLPGNNQPQHF. The CDR3 DNA is TGTGCCAGCAGCTTGCCGGGGAACAATCAGCCCCAGCATTTT. Filled out from reference TRBV5-4 and TRBJ1-5, the complete variable domain reads ETGVTQSPTHLIKTRGQQVTLRCSSQSGHNTVSWYQQALGQGPQFIFQYYREEENGRGNFPPRFSGLQFPNYSSELNVNALELDDSALYLCASSLPGNNQPQHFGDGTRLSIL.

The genes are TRBV4-1 and TRBJ1-1; the D is unclear. V was clipped by 1 base and J by 2 bases, with 11 bases between them. CDR3 length: 15 residues. Germline-derived CDR1 and CDR2 are MGHRA and YSYEKL. CDR3 in amino acids: CASSQGRFLNTEAFF. The CDR3 DNA follows: TGCGCCAGCAGCCAAGGGAGATTCCTCAACACTGAAGCTTTCTTT.

The J gene is TRBJ2-3, the V gene TRBV19; perhaps D is TRBD1 or TRBD2 (5 bases each). Trimming cost V 7 bases and J 1 base, with 15 bases left between them. Per germline, CDR1 LNHDA and CDR2 SQIVND (reference sequence). This CDR3 is 15 amino acids long. CDR3: CASNPRESGTDTQYF. The DNA for the CDR3 is TGTGCCAGTAATCCCAGGGAGAGTGGCACAGATACGCAGTATTTT.

The V and J genes are TRBV6-5 and TRBJ2-7; 10 bases are a match to TRBD2. The CDR3 totals 12 residues. Germline CDR1 MNHEY, CDR2 SVGAGI. Germline trimming cut 5 bases from V and 6 bases from J; bases unmatched to any gene: 1. This CDR3 reads CASSLAGAEQYV. The CDR3 nucleotides are TGTGCCAGCAGTCTAGCGGGGGCCGAGCAGTACGTC.

This clone was detected a few times. CDR3 coding DNA: TGTGCCATCAGTGAGTCCACAGGGGTTGGCTACACCTTC. Protein sequence: CAISESTGVGYTF. The chain is built from TRBV10-3 and TRBJ1-2, with 7 bases lining up with TRBD1. The germline V gene has CDR1 ENHRY and CDR2 SYGVKD. Losses at the gene ends were 0 bases for V and 7 bases for J; bases not matched to a gene: 2. The CDR3 runs to 13 residues.

The chain combines TRBV5-1 with TRBJ1-2; a possible D gene is TRBD1 (6 bases). The germline gives CDR1 SGHRS, CDR2 YFSETQ. The V and J ends lost 3 bases and 2 bases respectively, with 14 bases between them. The CDR3 totals 15 residues. CDR3 DNA: TGCGCCAGCAGCTCCGGACAGCCGATCAACTATGGCTACACCTTC. Translation: CASSSGQPINYGYTF.

The rearrangement joins TRBV5-1 to TRBJ2-3; 14 nucleotides align to TRBD2. The junction had 6 bases not matched to a gene; V was cut back by 5 bases and J by 4 bases. CDR3 length: 16 amino acids. Germline V gene lookup returns CDR1 SGHRS and CDR2 YFSETQ. In DNA, the CDR3 is TGCGCCAGCAGTTCGGGACTAGCGGGGGTCCCAGATACGCAGTATTTT. Amino acid sequence: CASSSGLAGVPDTQYF.

This clone was recorded only once. The chain has TRBV7-6 and TRBJ2-5; no clear D. This CDR3 is 13 amino acids long. Between the trimmed V and J ends, which lost 5 bases and 5 bases, there was a span of 12 bases. Looked up from germline, CDR1 is SGHVS and CDR2 is FNYEAQ. CDR3 sequence (DNA): TGTGCCAGCAGCCGTGGCGAGTGGGAGACCCAGTACTTC. Encoded protein: CASSRGEWETQYF.

The rearrangement joins TRBV6-1 to TRBJ1-2; 12 nucleotides line up with TRBD1. Trimming cost V 1 base and J 8 bases; bases outside gene matches: 8. Germline V CDR1 and CDR2: MNHNS, SASEGT. CDR3 length: 16 amino acids. The CDR3 DNA reads as TGTGCCAGCAGTGAAGTGGTCGGGACAGGGGGCCACGGCTACACCTTC. Translated: CASSEVVGTGGHGYTF.

This rearrangement joins TRBV6-1 to TRBJ2-7; 8 nucleotides align to TRBD1. The V and J ends lost 3 bases and 3 bases, in that order; junction bases with no gene match: 10. There are 16 residues in the CDR3. CDR1 is MNHNS, CDR2 SASEGT, per germline. CDR3 nucleotide sequence: TGTGCCAGCAGTGAGGCTCAGGGGGCCACCTTCTACGAGCAGTACGTC. The encoded protein is CASSEAQGATFYEQYV.

The chain has TRBV5-4 and TRBJ1-1, with no clear D. Trimming removed 5 bases at V and 0 bases at J, with 8 bases between. CDR1 is SGHNT and CDR2 is YYREEE in the germline V gene (reference sequence). The CDR3 loop spans 13 amino acids. The CDR3: CASRSQLNTEAFF. The CDR3 nucleotides are TGTGCCAGCAGGTCACAACTGAACACTGAAGCTTTCTTT.